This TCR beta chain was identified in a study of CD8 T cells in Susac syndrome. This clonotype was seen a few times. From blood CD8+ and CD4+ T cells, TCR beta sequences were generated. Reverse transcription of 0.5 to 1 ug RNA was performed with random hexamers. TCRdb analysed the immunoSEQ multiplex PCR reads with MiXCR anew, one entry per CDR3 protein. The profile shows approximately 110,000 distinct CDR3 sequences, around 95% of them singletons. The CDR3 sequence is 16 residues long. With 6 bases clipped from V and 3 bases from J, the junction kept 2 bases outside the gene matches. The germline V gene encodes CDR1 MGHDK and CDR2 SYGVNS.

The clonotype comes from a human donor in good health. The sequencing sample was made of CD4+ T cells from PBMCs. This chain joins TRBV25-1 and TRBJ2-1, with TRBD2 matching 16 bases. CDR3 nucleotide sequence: TGTGCCAGCAGGGGGACTAGCGGGAGGGGCTACAATGAGCAGTTCTTC. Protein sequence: CASRGTSGRGYNEQFF.